This TCR beta chain came from a study of T-cell reconstitution after alpha-beta-depleted transplantation in children. This clonotype was detected many times. V lost 6 bases and J 3 bases, leaving 17 bases between the germline ends. The CDR3 contains 15 residues. Germline assignment: CDR1 MNHEY and CDR2 SVGEGT. This sample's TCRbeta library carried unique molecular identifier barcodes. One entry per CDR3 protein, called by TCRdb with MiXCR from the PCR reads. This sample carries roughly 250,000 distinct CDR3 sequences, roughly 8% of them seen once, and the ten largest clones take almost 6.5%. The receptor was isolated from a male patient aged 5 to 17 who had a stem cell transplant for acute lymphoblastic leukemia, so the T cells may come from the graft donor. V gene TRBV6-2 or TRBV6-3 combines with J gene TRBJ2-5; TRBD2 might be the D (5 bases). Sequenced material: PBMCs, mostly from graft donor cells, taken 180 days after TCRalphabeta/CD19-depleted stem cell transplant. The CDR3 loop is CASRVRAAREETQYF. Here the CDR3 DNA reads TGTGCCAGCAGGGTACGGGCTGCGAGGGAAGAGACCCAGTACTTC.